The 18 T cell receptor beta chains below all came from one sample that was sequenced in a study of response to subunit inactivated influenza vaccine (dated by TCRdb to 2017 to 2018). What this sample's time point label stands for: 45 to 55 days after influenza vaccine administration. Library generation was performed with RT-PCR. The instrument given in TCRdb is Illumina HiSeq 2500. TCRdb reprocessed the public reads (quality trimming at Q25 with fastp, clone calling with MiXCR) and kept in-frame beta chains. Duplicate CDR3 protein sequences are folded into a single record with the most common DNA and genes. For this sample the table gives over 150,000 distinct CDR3 sequences, of which about a tenth were detected only once. Of the sample, roughly 12% is held by the ten largest clones. Sequencing used non-naive T cells sorted from PBMCs, obtained more than 35 days after vaccination. The cell subset or site label for this specimen denotes: memory T cell fraction. Receptors were obtained from a man in his fifties or sixties who received an inactivated influenza vaccine. Donor details come from another sample of the same person, matched by shared clones.

This clonotype showed up just a few times. The V and J genes are TRBV4-3 and TRBJ1-2; maybe TRBD1 (5 bases). V lost 0 bases and J 6 bases, leaving 14 bases between the germline ends. Germline values: CDR1 LGHNA, CDR2 YSLEER. This CDR3 is 15 amino acids long. The CDR3 DNA sequence: TGCGCCAGCAGCCAAGATTTAAGGGGATGGGATGGCTACACCTTC. Amino acids: CASSQDLRGWDGYTF.

This clonotype showed up just a few times. The chain employs TRBV14 and TRBJ1-6, with D uncertain. Germline assignment: CDR1 SGHDN and CDR2 FVKESK. The CDR3 spans 14 residues. The V end was cut by 4 bases, the J end by 7 bases, with 11 bases between. DNA for the CDR3: TGTGCCAGCAGCCCGGTGATGGGGAATTCACCCCTCCACTTT. This translates into CASSPVMGNSPLHF. The complete variable domain, with remaining parts taken from reference TRBV14 and TRBJ1-6, reads EAGVTQFPSHSVIEKGQTVTLRCDPISGHDNLYWYRRVMGKEIKFLLHFVKESKQDESGMPNNRFLAERTGGTYSTLKVQPAELEDSGVYFCASSPVMGNSPLHFGNGTRLTVT.

This clonotype was detected ten times or more. The chain links TRBV10-3 to TRBJ1-1, with D perhaps matching TRBD1 (6 bases). The CDR3 consists of 11 residues. The V gene's germline CDR1 is ENHRY and CDR2 SYGVKD. V dropped 7 bases and J dropped 6 bases, with 9 bases sitting between them. The CDR3 DNA reads as TGTGCCATCAAGAAGGGGGCTGAAGCTTTCTTT. It codes for CAIKKGAEAFF.

The chain links TRBV7-2 to TRBJ1-5; TRBD1 matches at 8 bases. The CDR3 contains 15 residues. The V and J ends lost 7 bases and 3 bases, in that order; junction bases with no gene match: 8. From germline, CDR1 is SGHTA and CDR2 FQGNSA. The CDR3 loop is CASTQGAGSNQPQHF. CDR3 sequence (DNA): TGTGCCAGCACCCAGGGGGCAGGGTCCAATCAGCCCCAGCATTTT.

This clonotype was seen a handful of times. The chain is built from TRBV12-3 or TRBV12-4 and TRBJ2-5, with D possibly matching TRBD2 (5 bases). Trimming took off 4 bases at V and 0 bases at J, with 15 bases between the two ends. The CDR3 covers 16 residues. CDR3 sequence: CASSSTYGVNQETQYF. CDR3 coding DNA: TGTGCCAGCAGTTCCACCTACGGGGTAAACCAAGAGACCCAGTACTTC.

This clonotype was recorded a few times. This chain links TRBV20-1 with TRBJ2-3; the match to TRBD2 covers 13 bases. Germline V gene lookup returns CDR1 DFQATT and CDR2 SNEGSKA (reference sequence). With V trimmed by 6 bases and J by 6 bases, 9 bases remained unmatched. The CDR3 is 15 amino acids. CDR3 sequence: CSAPTSGRTMDTQYF. CDR3 DNA: TGCAGTGCCCCGACTAGCGGGAGGACAATGGATACGCAGTATTTT.

This sequence joins TRBV27 and TRBJ2-7; TRBD1 matches at 7 bases. J was trimmed by 0 bases and V by 3 bases; bases with no gene match: 5. The CDR3 contains 15 residues. Germline V gene sequence: CDR1 MNHEY, CDR2 SMNVEV (reference sequence). The CDR3 protein is CASSFGQANSYEQYF. The CDR3 nucleotides are TGTGCCAGCAGTTTTGGACAGGCGAACTCCTACGAGCAGTACTTC.

The chain combines TRBV6-5 with TRBJ2-3; 7 nucleotides agree with TRBD2. CDR1 MNHEY and CDR2 SVGAGI come from the germline V gene. The CDR3 length is 14 residues. Trimming at V came to 1 base and at J to 5 bases, leaving 3 bases not matched to a gene. DNA for the CDR3: TGTGCCAGCAGTTACTTGGCGGGAGTAGATACGCAGTATTTT. Translation gives CASSYLAGVDTQYF.

The chain has TRBV5-5 and TRBJ2-1, with 10 bases identical to TRBD2. The CDR3 is 14 amino acids. From germline, CDR1 is SGHKS and CDR2 YYEKEE (reference sequence). V gave up 3 bases and J gave up 8 bases; unmatched junction bases: 5. The chain's CDR3 is CASSWLAGADEQFF. DNA for the CDR3: TGTGCCAGCAGCTGGCTAGCGGGAGCTGATGAGCAGTTCTTC.

This clonotype has a handful of counts. The genes are TRBV7-2 and TRBJ2-2; weak D call: TRBD2 (5 bases). The V gene lost 6 bases and the J gene lost 0 bases, with 11 bases spanning the gap. In germline, CDR1 is SGHTA, CDR2 FQGNSA. The CDR3 runs 15 residues. The CDR3 DNA is TGTGCCAGCAGGAAGAGCGGAACGAACACCGGGGAGCTGTTTTTT. This codes for CASRKSGTNTGELFF.

There are a few counts of this clonotype. The chain recombines TRBV11-2 with TRBJ1-6; 7 nucleotides agree with TRBD1. CDR3 length: 15 amino acids. J gave up 10 bases and V 6 bases, and 12 bases lay outside the gene matches. Germline V gives CDR1 SGHAT, CDR2 FQNNGV. Here the CDR3 reads CASRGFAQGDSPLHF. CDR3 DNA: TGTGCCAGCAGGGGGTTTGCGCAGGGGGACTCACCCCTCCACTTT. Full variable domain (remainder filled in from reference TRBV11-2 and TRBJ1-6): EAGVAQSPRYKIIEKRQSVAFWCNPISGHATLYWYQQILGQGPKLLIQFQNNGVVDDSQLPKDRFSAERLKGVDSTLKIQPAKLEDSAVYLCASRGFAQGDSPLHFGNGTRLTVT.

The gene calls are TRBV6-1 and TRBJ2-4, with TRBD1 as a possible D gene (6 bases). With 6 bases removed from V and 7 bases from J, the gap between germline ends came to 16 bases. The CDR3 consists of 14 residues. From germline, CDR1 is MNHNS and CDR2 SASEGT. For the CDR3, the DNA is TGTGCCAGCAGCTCCACAGGGATTGTTAACATTCAGTACTTC. This sequence encodes CASSSTGIVNIQYF.

This clonotype was observed a handful of times. The V gene is TRBV5-4, the J gene TRBJ2-1, with D perhaps TRBD2 (6 bases). The CDR3 totals 13 residues. Trimming left V 4 bases short and J 9 bases short, with 14 bases between. Germline V gives CDR1 SGHNT, CDR2 YYREEE (reference sequence). The CDR3 spells CASSILAYGEQFF. The CDR3 DNA reads as TGTGCCAGCAGCATACTAGCATATGGTGAGCAGTTCTTC.

V usage is TRBV5-6 and J usage is TRBJ1-3; 7 nucleotides line up with TRBD1. The ends lost 3 bases at V and 2 bases at J; junction bases unmatched: 14. Per the germline V gene, CDR1 is SGHDT and CDR2 is YYEEEE. This CDR3 is built from 18 residues. CDR3 sequence: CASSSLFYRTGAGNTIYF. Written as DNA, the CDR3 is TGTGCCAGCAGCTCACTGTTTTACCGCACAGGGGCTGGAAACACCATATATTTT. The full variable domain, with the rest looked up from reference TRBV5-6 and TRBJ1-3, is DAGVTQSPTHLIKTRGQQVTLRCSPKSGHDTVSWYQQALGQGPQFIFQYYEEEERQRGNFPDRFSGHQFPNYSSELNVNALLLGDSALYLCASSSLFYRTGAGNTIYFGEGSWLTVV.

This chain joins TRBV28 and TRBJ2-4, with 12 bases lining up with TRBD2. The CDR3 length is 19 residues. From germline, CDR1 is MDHEN and CDR2 SYDVKM. V gave up 1 base and J gave up 1 base; unmatched junction bases: 8. This chain's CDR3 is CASSLSASGRGWAKNIQYF. In DNA, the CDR3 is TGTGCCAGCAGTTTATCGGCTAGCGGGAGGGGGTGGGCCAAAAACATTCAGTACTTC. The full variable domain, with the rest looked up from reference TRBV28 and TRBJ2-4, is DVKVTQSSRYLVKRTGEKVFLECVQDMDHENMFWYRQDPGLGLRLIYFSYDVKMKEKGDIPEGYSVSREKKERFSLILESASTNQTSMYLCASSLSASGRGWAKNIQYFGAGTRLSVL.

This clonotype appeared many times. V is TRBV5-1 and J is TRBJ1-6; 12 nucleotides align to TRBD1. Germline-derived CDR1 and CDR2 are SGHRS and YFSETQ. The CDR3 spans 15 residues. V was pared by 4 bases and J by 17 bases, with 13 bases of the junction left unmatched. CDR3 in amino acids: CASSVGGTGGEFIHF. DNA for the CDR3: TGCGCCAGCAGCGTGGGCGGGACAGGGGGCGAATTTATCCACTTT.

The CDR3: CASSLADLAGGPSSYEQYF. Written as DNA, the CDR3 is TGTGCCAGCAGCTTAGCGGACCTAGCGGGAGGCCCTAGCTCCTACGAGCAGTACTTC. The V and J genes are TRBV11-1 and TRBJ2-7, with 11 bases lining up with TRBD2. Unmatched junction bases numbered 10, after V lost 0 bases and J lost 0 bases. The germline V gene encodes CDR1 SGHAT and CDR2 FQDESV (reference sequence). The CDR3 runs 19 residues.

This clonotype has just a few counts. The gene calls are TRBV7-8 and TRBJ2-1, with 8 nucleotides matching TRBD1. Looked up from germline, CDR1 is SGHVS and CDR2 is FQNEAQ. Losses at the gene ends were 4 bases for V and 0 bases for J; bases not matched to a gene: 5. This CDR3 spans 16 amino acids. CDR3 protein: CASSSQGATSYNEQFF. The CDR3 nucleotides are TGTGCCAGCAGCTCCCAGGGGGCGACCTCCTACAATGAGCAGTTCTTC.